The 18 T cell receptor beta chains given below trace back to one sample, sequenced in a study of shared clonotypes between healthy human individuals. Using immunoSEQ multiplex PCR, the repertoire was profiled, and TCRdb retains in-frame clones only, with some absent. The sample holds about 510,000 clones, 90% to 96% seen once. Input material: naive CD4+ T cells sorted from blood. Subset of the sample: CD45RA+ positively selected. These receptors were obtained from a woman aged 30 to 39 in good health.

This clone has just one count. J is TRBJ1-5 and V is TRBV28, with D hard to call. Trimming removed 5 bases from V and 0 bases from J, with 17 bases in between. CDR1 MDHEN and CDR2 SYDVKM come from the germline V gene. This CDR3 is 17 amino acids long. DNA of the CDR3: TGTGCCAGCAGTCCTCCCCGGCAGGCCTTTAGCAATCAGCCCCAGCATTTT. The encoded protein is CASSPPRQAFSNQPQHF.

The chain uses TRBV25-1 and TRBJ2-5; D may be TRBD2 (7 bases). Germline CDR1 and CDR2: MGHDK and SYGVNS. The CDR3 totals 15 residues. Trimming shortened V by 1 base and J by 5 bases, and 14 bases separated the two germline ends. The CDR3 here is CASSEFGGPAETQYF. The DNA of the CDR3 is TGTGCCAGCAGTGAATTCGGGGGGCCGGCGGAGACCCAGTACTTC.

The chain is built from TRBV19 and TRBJ2-7, with 8 bases fitting TRBD1. Germline V gene sequence: CDR1 LNHDA, CDR2 SQIVND (reference sequence). Trimming at V came to 4 bases and at J to 3 bases, leaving 5 bases not matched to a gene. CDR3 length equals 14 residues. The CDR3 nucleotides read TGTGCCAGTAGTACCCCGGGACAGGTCTACGAGCAGTACTTC. Amino acid sequence: CASSTPGQVYEQYF.

This rearrangement joins TRBV28 to TRBJ2-5; D is uncertain. The CDR3 contains 13 residues. CDR1 is MDHEN, CDR2 SYDVKM, per germline. V lost 6 bases and J lost 0, with 8 bases in between. CDR3 DNA sequence: TGTGCCAGCAGACCAGACTACCAAGAGACCCAGTACTTC. Translating gives CASRPDYQETQYF.

This chain uses TRBV27 with TRBJ2-6; 9 bases match TRBD1. The junction had 7 bases not matched to a gene; V was cut back by 6 bases and J by 4 bases. This CDR3 spans 16 amino acids. Per germline, CDR1 MNHEY and CDR2 SMNVEV (reference sequence). Written as DNA, the CDR3 is TGTGCCAGCAGACCCCGACAGGGGGGAGGGGCCAACGTCCTGACTTTC. Its protein product is CASRPRQGGGANVLTF.

This chain joins TRBV6-1 and TRBJ2-7; 7 bases line up with TRBD1. J lost 3 bases, V lost 10 bases, and 12 bases had no gene match. Looked up from germline, CDR1 is MNHNS and CDR2 is SASEGT. The CDR3 covers 14 residues. Written as DNA, the CDR3 is TGTGCCACAACAGAAGGACAGGCGTTCTACGAGCAGTACTTC. Translation gives CATTEGQAFYEQYF.

This rearrangement joins TRBV4-1 to TRBJ2-7; TRBD2 aligns across 7 bases. CDR3 length: 15 residues. After removal of 5 bases from V and 3 bases from J, the junction contained 10 bases not matched to a gene. CDR1 is MGHRA, CDR2 YSYEKL, per germline. CDR3 protein: CASSEGGLVGYEQYF. The CDR3 DNA is TGCGCCAGCAGCGAAGGCGGACTAGTAGGCTACGAGCAGTACTTC.

V is TRBV27 and J is TRBJ1-6; TRBD1 might be the D (6 bases). The CDR3 length is 16 residues. Germline V gene data show CDR1 as MNHEY and CDR2 as SMNVEV (reference sequence). The V end was cut by 2 bases, the J end by 10 bases, with 18 bases between. This CDR3 is CASSLLGAGVGSPLHF. The CDR3 nucleotides read TGTGCCAGCAGTTTACTCGGGGCAGGGGTTGGATCACCCCTCCACTTT.

The rearrangement joins TRBV30 to TRBJ1-1; D remains ambiguous. The CDR3 extends over 13 amino acids. Germline-derived CDR1 and CDR2 are GTSNPN and SVGIG (reference sequence). The V and J ends lost 3 bases and 1 base respectively, with 9 bases between them. CDR3 bases: TGTGCCTGGAGCTACAGTAGGAACACTGAAGCTTTCTTT. Translation: CAWSYSRNTEAFF.

The chain couples TRBV5-1 to TRBJ1-4; 9 nucleotides align to TRBD1. Germline V CDR1 and CDR2: SGHRS, YFSETQ. After removal of 4 bases from V and 8 bases from J, the junction contained 6 bases not matched to a gene. The CDR3 consists of 14 residues. The CDR3: CASSRGQGLEKLFF. The CDR3 nucleotides are TGCGCCAGCAGCAGAGGACAGGGGCTGGAAAAACTGTTTTTT.

The chain uses TRBV13 and TRBJ2-1; 8 nucleotides line up with TRBD2. The CDR3 is made up of 15 amino acids. Looked up from germline, CDR1 is PRHDT and CDR2 is FYEKMQ (reference sequence). Trimming at V came to 6 bases and at J to 6 bases, leaving 10 bases not matched to a gene. The CDR3 here is CASRPREGGGNEQFF. CDR3 nucleotide sequence: TGTGCCAGCAGACCACGGGAGGGAGGAGGCAATGAGCAGTTCTTC.

The rearrangement joins TRBV7-2 to TRBJ2-1; 9 nucleotides agree with TRBD1. V shed 3 bases and J 8 bases; nucleotides not matched to a gene: 8. CDR3 length equals 15 residues. The germline gives CDR1 SGHTA, CDR2 FQGNSA. CDR3 DNA: TGTGCCAGCAGCTTCTTCCGGGACAGGGTGTATGAGCAGTTCTTC. Amino acid sequence: CASSFFRDRVYEQFF.

The rearrangement links TRBV19 to TRBJ2-3, with TRBD1 matching 9 bases. Germline trimming cut 7 bases from V and 1 base from J; bases unmatched to any gene: 6. The CDR3 is 15 residues long. CDR1 is LNHDA and CDR2 is SQIVND in the germline V gene (reference sequence). The CDR3 here is CASTNRGLGTDTQYF. In nucleotides, the CDR3 is TGTGCCAGTACCAACAGGGGGCTAGGCACAGATACGCAGTATTTT.

The chain couples TRBV19 to TRBJ2-1, with 9 bases matching TRBD1. CDR1 is LNHDA, CDR2 SQIVND, per germline (reference sequence). V dropped 7 bases and J dropped 5; count of bases not matched to a gene: 9. This CDR3 spans 15 amino acids. The CDR3 loop reads CASMPGQGSNNEQFF. The CDR3 coding sequence is TGTGCCAGTATGCCGGGACAGGGTTCCAACAATGAGCAGTTCTTC.

The rearrangement joins TRBV19 to TRBJ2-5, with no clear D. V lost 2 bases to trimming and J lost 5 bases, with 9 bases between them. Germline lookup yields CDR1 LNHDA and CDR2 SQIVND (reference sequence). The CDR3 covers 13 residues. The DNA for the CDR3 is TGTGCCAGTAGTATATCTGTGGGGGAGACCCAGTACTTC. Its translation: CASSISVGETQYF. The full variable domain, with the rest looked up from reference TRBV19 and TRBJ2-5, is DGGITQSPKYLFRKEGQNVTLSCEQNLNHDAMYWYRQDPGQGLRLIYYSQIVNDFQKGDIAEGYSVSREKKESFPLTVTSAQKNPTAFYLCASSISVGETQYFGPGTRLLVL.

The chain joins TRBV7-9 to TRBJ1-4; no clear D. Trimming removed 5 bases at V and 7 bases at J, with 14 bases between. This CDR3 is built from 14 residues. The germline V gene has CDR1 SEHNR and CDR2 FQNEAQ (reference sequence). The CDR3 here is CASSLQLPLEKLFF. The CDR3, as DNA: TGTGCCAGCAGCCTCCAGCTCCCGCTTGAAAAACTGTTTTTT.

This rearrangement joins TRBV5-1 to TRBJ1-5, with TRBD1 as a possible D gene (6 bases). Germline CDR1 reads SGHRS; CDR2 reads YFSETQ. Trimming left V 5 bases short and J 6 bases short, with 12 bases between. The CDR3 is made up of 13 amino acids. The CDR3 is CASRDRIGQPQHF. For the CDR3, the DNA is TGCGCCAGCAGAGACAGGATTGGTCAGCCCCAGCATTTT.

The chain recombines TRBV27 with TRBJ1-2; TRBD1 might be the D (6 bases). There are 13 residues in the CDR3. V lost 4 bases to trimming and J lost 7 bases, with 13 bases between them. Per the germline V gene, CDR1 is MNHEY and CDR2 is SMNVEV (reference sequence). The CDR3 coding sequence is TGTGCCAGCAGTTCACAGGGTGAGGGTGGCTACACCTTC. Its translation: CASSSQGEGGYTF.